This T cell receptor beta chain is drawn from a study of CD8 T cells in ankylosing spondylitis. Researchers built TCR beta libraries using quantitative 5'-RACE with molecular barcodes. MiXCR was run by TCRdb on the 5' RACE reads, yielding one entry per CDR3 protein. The data contain about 250,000 distinct CDR3 sequences, under 12% of them seen just once; the ten biggest clones take up 2% to 3%. General observations from the study: As reported, disease-linked clones showed significant enrichment in matched ankylosing spondylitis synovial fluid. A subset of motif variants has previously been described in the synovial fluid and blood of reactive arthritis.

This clonotype was seen at least ten times. Its specificity is unknown. This CDR3 has 12 amino acids. Trimming removed 0 bases from V and 5 bases from J, with 2 bases in between. CDR1 and CDR2 (germline): LNHNV, YYDKDF (reference sequence). The rearrangement joins TRBV15 to TRBJ2-4; D is ambiguous. The specimen was blood, either unsorted or a sorted T cell fraction (not recorded which). The sequence derives from a male donor with ankylosing spondylitis or in good health (not recorded which). CDR3 nucleotides: TGTGCCACCAGCAGAGATGAAAACATTCAGTACTTC. This codes for CATSRDENIQYF.